These 17 T cell receptor beta chains were all obtained from the same sample, sequenced in a study of T-cell reconstitution after alpha-beta-depleted transplantation in children. A library of TCRbeta sequences, prepared with unique molecular identifiers, was generated. TCRdb fed the PCR reads into MiXCR, producing one record per CDR3 protein. Of about 270,000 distinct CDR3 sequences listed, 9.9% were seen once; the top ten hold around 10%. Here the sequenced sample was PBMCs from the stem cell graft donor, taken from the stem cell graft. These receptors came from a human donor who donated a stem cell graft to a child with SCID.

The J gene is TRBJ2-3, the V gene TRBV13, with 8 bases that match TRBD1. This CDR3 region has 14 residues. Trimming removed 8 bases from V and 0 bases from J; junction bases left unmatched: 4. In germline, CDR1 is PRHDT, CDR2 FYEKMQ (reference sequence). CDR3 nucleotides: TGTGCCAGCCGGGACAGGCGAAGCACAGATACGCAGTATTTT. It is translated as CASRDRRSTDTQYF.

The chain links TRBV5-1 to TRBJ2-1; no reliable D call. The CDR3 loop spans 13 amino acids. CDR1 and CDR2 (germline): SGHRS, YFSETQ. V lost 3 bases and J 8 bases, leaving 12 bases between the germline ends. DNA for the CDR3: TGCGCCAGCAGCTCGGACGCGGTCGATGAGCAGTTCTTC. This sequence encodes CASSSDAVDEQFF.

The chain recombines TRBV7-9 with TRBJ2-5; D tentatively fits TRBD1 or TRBD2 (7 bases each). The germline gives CDR1 SEHNR, CDR2 FQNEAQ (reference sequence). The CDR3 loop spans 17 amino acids. V was pared by 7 bases and J by 3 bases, with 24 bases between. CDR3 region: CASMTHSGGGREETQYF. The CDR3 DNA sequence: TGTGCCAGCATGACCCACTCAGGGGGGGGCAGGGAAGAGACCCAGTACTTC.

There are a few counts of this clonotype. The rearrangement joins TRBV20-1 to TRBJ2-5; 12 nucleotides agree with TRBD1. Looked up from germline, CDR1 is DFQATT and CDR2 is SNEGSKA (reference sequence). CDR3 length: 16 amino acids. J lost 5 bases, V lost 1 base, and 8 bases had no gene match. The CDR3 coding sequence is TGCAGTGCTAGAGGAGGAGGGACAGGGGGCCTCGAGACCCAGTACTTC. Its protein is CSARGGGTGGLETQYF.

This clonotype was counted many times. The gene calls are TRBV5-1 and TRBJ1-5, with a tentative D call TRBD1 (6 bases). CDR1 and CDR2 from the germline V gene are SGHRS and YFSETQ. With 4 bases removed from V and 2 bases from J, the gap between germline ends came to 13 bases. This CDR3 comprises 15 residues. The CDR3 loop reads CASSLTGLGNQPQHF. DNA of the CDR3: TGCGCCAGCAGCCTGACAGGTTTGGGCAATCAGCCCCAGCATTTT.

The chain employs TRBV12-3 or TRBV12-4 and TRBJ1-1, with a tentative D call TRBD1 (6 bases). The ends were cut back, 0 bases at V and 10 bases at J, with 24 bases in the middle. The CDR3 totals 17 residues. Here the CDR3 DNA reads TGTGCCAGCAGTTTAGCGCGGGGTGTGGGGGCTAGGGGCGTAGCTTTCTTT. Translation: CASSLARGVGARGVAFF.

This clonotype was seen many times. The chain joins TRBV7-9 to TRBJ1-2; the match to TRBD1 covers 7 bases. This CDR3 region has 13 residues. The germline CDR1 and CDR2 sequences are SEHNR and FQNEAQ (reference sequence). The V and J ends lost 5 bases and 3 bases, in that order; junction bases with no gene match: 3. CDR3 residues: CASSPGTDYGYTF. The CDR3 nucleotides read TGTGCCAGCAGCCCCGGGACAGACTATGGCTACACCTTC.

In DNA form, the CDR3 reads TGTGCCAGCAGCAAAGGGGACCGACCCTACGAGCAGTACTTC. The encoded protein is CASSKGDRPYEQYF. V gene TRBV21-1 combines with J gene TRBJ2-7; the table assigns TRBD1, which was not confirmed against the DNA. TRBV21-1 counts as a pseudogene. This CDR3 comprises 14 residues.

This clonotype was counted a few times. The CDR3 loop reads CASSLRSGGDTQYF. CDR3 DNA sequence: TGCGCCAGCAGCTTGAGATCAGGGGGGGATACGCAGTATTTT. This chain links TRBV5-1 with TRBJ2-3, with D possibly matching TRBD1 (7 bases). There are 14 residues in the CDR3. V was pared by 1 base and J by 6 bases, with 12 bases between. The V gene's germline CDR1 is SGHRS and CDR2 YFSETQ. Looking up the rest from reference TRBV5-1 and TRBJ2-3 gives the full variable domain: KAGVTQTPRYLIKTRGQQVTLSCSPISGHRSVSWYQQTPGQGLQFLFEYFSETQRNKGNFPGRFSGRQFSNSRSEMNVSTLELGDSALYLCASSLRSGGDTQYFGPGTRLTVL.

The gene calls are TRBV5-4 and TRBJ2-3; TRBD1 matches 9 bases. From germline, CDR1 is SGHNT and CDR2 YYREEE (reference sequence). The CDR3 consists of 14 residues. With V trimmed by 3 bases and J by 6 bases, 5 bases remained unmatched. CDR3 coding DNA: TGTGCCAGCAGCTCCGGGACAGGGTGGGATACGCAGTATTTT. Its protein product is CASSSGTGWDTQYF. The full variable domain, with the rest looked up from reference TRBV5-4 and TRBJ2-3, is ETGVTQSPTHLIKTRGQQVTLRCSSQSGHNTVSWYQQALGQGPQFIFQYYREEENGRGNFPPRFSGLQFPNYSSELNVNALELDDSALYLCASSSGTGWDTQYFGPGTRLTVL.

This clonotype was recorded many times. This sequence joins TRBV5-1 and TRBJ2-2, with TRBD1 as a possible D gene (6 bases). Germline V gene data show CDR1 as SGHRS and CDR2 as YFSETQ. Trimming pared 2 bases from V and 5 bases from J, leaving 10 bases between. CDR3 length equals 14 residues. DNA of the CDR3: TGCGCCAGCAGCTTTACAGGGAATACCGGGGAGCTGTTTTTT. This sequence encodes CASSFTGNTGELFF.

This clonotype showed up many times. The gene calls are TRBV5-1 and TRBJ2-3; TRBD1 matches at 7 bases. CDR3 size: 16 residues. CDR1 is SGHRS and CDR2 is YFSETQ in the germline V gene. V trimming: 0 bases; J trimming: 2 bases; junction bases outside the gene matches: 6. This chain's CDR3 is CASSLASTGNTDTQYF. CDR3 nucleotide sequence: TGCGCCAGCAGCTTGGCCTCGACAGGGAACACAGATACGCAGTATTTT.

In this sample, this clonotype turned up many times. The junction departs from the called germline gene at one end, perhaps through a read error. This chain joins TRBV12-3 or TRBV12-4 and TRBJ2-3; 7 bases are a match to TRBD1. The length of the CDR3 is 14 residues. The CDR3 region has the DNA TGCGCCAGCAGCTTGGGACAGCGCACAGATACGCAGTATTTT. This translates into CASSLGQRTDTQYF.

A few counts support this clonotype. The chain carries TRBV5-1 and TRBJ2-6; D is tentatively TRBD1 or TRBD2 (6 bases each). Trimming took off 4 bases at V and 1 base at J, with 18 bases between the two ends. The CDR3 is 18 residues long. Germline CDR1 is SGHRS and CDR2 is YFSETQ. The CDR3 sequence is CASSRLLTGLSGANVLTF. CDR3 sequence (DNA): TGCGCCAGCAGCCGGCTTTTGACAGGACTATCTGGGGCCAACGTCCTGACTTTC.

CDR3 coding DNA: TGCGCCAGCAGCTTGTTAACGGGGGGGTACAATGAGCAGTTCTTC. Translating gives CASSLLTGGYNEQFF. V is TRBV5-1 and J is TRBJ2-1, with 8 bases aligning to TRBD2. V dropped 1 base and J dropped 4; count of bases not matched to a gene: 4. The CDR3 runs to 15 residues. From germline, CDR1 is SGHRS and CDR2 YFSETQ.

Worth noting for this clonotype: Relative to the germline gene, one junction end is altered; a read error may explain this. V usage is TRBV24-1 and J usage is TRBJ1-5; D is unresolved. The CDR3 is 13 amino acids. Germline V gives CDR1 KGHDR, CDR2 SFDVKD. CDR3 protein: CTTSDSGNQPQHF. CDR3 sequence (DNA): TGTACCACCAGTGATTCGGGCAATCAGCCCCAGCATTTT.

This chain uses TRBV6-1 with TRBJ2-7, with 8 bases identical to TRBD1. J gave up 7 bases and V 5 bases, and 7 bases lay outside the gene matches. The CDR3 has 13 amino acids. Per germline, CDR1 MNHNS and CDR2 SASEGT. CDR3: CASSRQGAREQYF. As DNA, the CDR3 is TGTGCCAGCAGTCGTCAGGGGGCGAGAGAGCAGTACTTC.